This entry is about one TCR beta chain. The sample originates from a study of blood T cell repertoires in COVID-19. Produced via immunoSEQ multiplex PCR; TCRdb's table is partial and in-frame only. Among 300,000 to 350,000 clones listed, around 92% were seen once. CDR3 size: 14 residues. CDR1 and CDR2 (germline): LNHDA, SQIVND (reference sequence). The V segment lost 3 bases and the J segment 8 bases; nucleotides outside the gene matches: 9. Participants spanned ages about 18 to 90 years and resided in about two dozen US areas. Cohort 3 donors were reported recovered after two negative PCRs, clearance, or symptom resolution.

This TCR was sampled from a woman between 25 and 40 years old who had recovered from COVID-19. The J gene is TRBJ2-7, the V gene TRBV19, with 8 bases fitting TRBD1. What was sequenced was PBMCs or T cells enriched from blood (not recorded which). Here the CDR3 reads CASSIQTGEDKQYF. DNA for the CDR3: TGTGCCAGTAGTATCCAGACAGGGGAAGATAAGCAGTACTTC.